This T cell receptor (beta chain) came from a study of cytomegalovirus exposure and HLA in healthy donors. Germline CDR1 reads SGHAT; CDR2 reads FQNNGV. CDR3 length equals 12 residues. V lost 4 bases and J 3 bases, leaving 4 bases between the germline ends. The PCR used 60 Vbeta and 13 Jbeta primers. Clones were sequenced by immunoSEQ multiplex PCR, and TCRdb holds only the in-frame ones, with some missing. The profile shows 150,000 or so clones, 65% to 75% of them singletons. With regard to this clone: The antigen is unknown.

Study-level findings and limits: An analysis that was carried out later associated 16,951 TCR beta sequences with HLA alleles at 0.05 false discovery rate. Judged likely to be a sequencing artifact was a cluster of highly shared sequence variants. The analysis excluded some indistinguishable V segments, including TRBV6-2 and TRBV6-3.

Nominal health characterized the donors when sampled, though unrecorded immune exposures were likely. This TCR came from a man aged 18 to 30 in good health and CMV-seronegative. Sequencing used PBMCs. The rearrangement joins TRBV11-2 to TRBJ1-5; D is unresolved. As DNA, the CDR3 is TGTGCCAGCAGCTCTAACAATCAGCCCCAGCATTTT. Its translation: CASSSNNQPQHF.